The 22 T cell receptor beta chains presented below share a single source sample, sequenced in a study of shared clonotypes between healthy human individuals. Sequencing was performed with immunoSEQ multiplex PCR; in TCRdb, only in-frame clones are kept and a portion is missing. Of around 1,100,000 clones listed, roughly 77% are singletons. Material for sequencing was memory CD4+ T cells from PBMCs. The subset is: CD45RA-negative fraction. Receptors originate from a man between 18 and 29 years old in good health. Some clones in this sample may be carry-over from other donors' samples.

This clone was counted a few times. The V and J genes are TRBV18 and TRBJ2-2; D remains ambiguous. V lost 2 bases and J lost 0, with 10 bases in between. The CDR3 totals 16 residues. Germline CDR1 reads KGHSH; CDR2 reads LQKENI. DNA of the CDR3: TGTGCCAGCTCACCAGTGGCGCACGCGAACACCGGGGAGCTGTTTTTT. Translating it yields CASSPVAHANTGELFF. Supplemented by reference TRBV18 and TRBJ2-2, the full variable domain reads NAGVMQNPRHLVRRRGQEARLRCSPMKGHSHVYWYRQLPEEGLKFMVYLQKENIIDESGMPKERFSAEFPKEGPSILRIQQVVRGDSAAYFCASSPVAHANTGELFFGEGSRLTVL.

The V call is TRBV11-3, the J call TRBJ2-7, with D possibly TRBD2 on 7 matching bases. CDR1 is SGHNT and CDR2 is YENEEA in the germline V gene. Trimming took 5 bases from V and 6 from J, leaving 23 bases between them. This CDR3 comprises 16 residues. CDR3 DNA: TGTGCCAGCAGCCCCCAGGGGTCGGGGGGACGGTCCGAGCAGTACTTC. Translated: CASSPQGSGGRSEQYF.

The rearrangement joins TRBV18 to TRBJ2-6; the D call may be TRBD1 or TRBD2 (5 bases each). Deletions cut 5 bases from V and 4 bases from J, with 15 bases between. The CDR3 sequence is 16 residues long. Germline lookup yields CDR1 KGHSH and CDR2 LQKENI. In DNA, the CDR3 is TGTGCCAGCTCATTAAGGGACGCAAGAGGGGCCAACGTCCTGACTTTC. Protein product: CASSLRDARGANVLTF.

The V call is TRBV10-1, the J call TRBJ2-3; 9 nucleotides agree with TRBD2. CDR3 length: 16 residues. Germline CDR1 and CDR2: WNHNN and SYGVQD (reference sequence). Trimming took 1 base from V and 0 from J; bases not matched to a gene: 2. The CDR3 loop is CASSEYSGRSTDTQYF. The CDR3 DNA is TGCGCCAGCAGTGAGTACAGCGGGAGGAGCACAGATACGCAGTATTTT.

As regards this clone: A clone one base away is much larger, so this may be a read error. V usage is TRBV7-2 and J usage is TRBJ2-3; D not certain. The CDR3 covers 13 residues. Trimming took 0 bases from V and 1 from J, leaving 2 bases between them. CDR1 SGHTA and CDR2 FQGNSA come from the germline V gene. The CDR3 reads CASSLARTDTQYF. The CDR3 nucleotides read TGTGCCAGCAGCTTAGCTCGCACAGATACGCAGTATTTT. The whole variable domain, filled in from reference TRBV7-2 and TRBJ2-3, reads GAGVSQSPSNKVTEKGKDVELRCDPISGHTALYWYRQSLGQGLEFLIYFQGNSAPDKSGLPSDRFSAERTGGSVSTLTIQRTQQEDSAVYLCASSLARTDTQYFGPGTRLTVL.

This clone occurred a few times. The chain has TRBV27 and TRBJ2-7; 11 bases agree with TRBD1. The germline gives CDR1 MNHEY, CDR2 SMNVEV (reference sequence). The CDR3 is 15 residues long. Losses at the gene ends were 4 bases for V and 3 bases for J; bases not matched to a gene: 5. DNA for the CDR3: TGTGCCAGCAGTTGGACAGGGGGCGCTATCTACGAGCAGTACTTC. Its translation: CASSWTGGAIYEQYF.

This clone was observed once. The chain is built from TRBV7-9 and TRBJ1-5; D call uncertain. Germline V gene sequence: CDR1 SEHNR, CDR2 FQNEAQ (reference sequence). The length of the CDR3 is 13 residues. Trimming stripped 4 bases from V and 2 bases from J, with 6 bases between. The CDR3 DNA follows: TGTGCCAGCAGCTCAGACGGCAATCAGCCCCAGCATTTT. It yields the protein CASSSDGNQPQHF.

As for this clone: Distinct nucleotide sequences in the sample also encode this CDR3. The J gene is TRBJ1-5, the V gene TRBV6-5; the D is unclear. CDR1 is MNHEY and CDR2 is SVGAGI in the germline V gene. V dropped 6 bases and J dropped 3 bases, with 6 bases sitting between them. This CDR3 spans 12 amino acids. This CDR3 reads CASRANNQPQHF. The CDR3, as DNA: TGTGCCAGCAGGGCGAACAATCAGCCCCAGCATTTT.

The V gene is TRBV4-2, the J gene TRBJ1-5; D remains unclear. V gave up 4 bases and J gave up 5 bases, with 9 bases separating them. Germline CDR1 and CDR2: LGHNA and YNFKEQ. The CDR3 consists of 13 residues. CDR3 bases: TGTGCCAGCAGCCGGAAAACCGATCAGCCCCAGCATTTT. Protein sequence: CASSRKTDQPQHF.

This clone was detected once. This chain connects TRBV28 to TRBJ1-2; D remains ambiguous. Germline V CDR1 and CDR2: MDHEN, SYDVKM. The CDR3 loop spans 14 amino acids. Trimming left V 11 bases short and J 3 bases short, with 19 bases between. DNA for the CDR3: TGTGCCCTTGGGGTGTCGGGTGGGGACTATGGCTACACCTTC. Translated: CALGVSGGDYGYTF.

J is TRBJ1-2 and V is TRBV27; no clear D gene. The CDR3 loop spans 13 amino acids. Germline V CDR1 and CDR2: MNHEY, SMNVEV (reference sequence). Between the trimmed V and J ends, which lost 5 bases and 0 bases, there was a span of 7 bases. The CDR3 loop reads CASSRSANYGYTF. In nucleotides, the CDR3 is TGTGCCAGCAGTAGGTCAGCTAACTATGGCTACACCTTC.

The V gene is TRBV5-1, the J gene TRBJ2-1; D unresolved. Trimming left V 2 bases short and J 8 bases short, with 8 bases between. This CDR3 is 12 amino acids long. Germline CDR1 reads SGHRS; CDR2 reads YFSETQ. The CDR3 reads CASSLGVDEQFF. In nucleotides, the CDR3 is TGCGCCAGCAGCTTAGGAGTGGATGAGCAGTTCTTC.

The J gene is TRBJ2-7, the V gene TRBV4-2; D is undetermined. Between the trimmed V and J ends, which lost 3 bases and 2 bases, there was a span of 11 bases. Germline V gene sequence: CDR1 LGHNA, CDR2 YNFKEQ. The CDR3 runs to 14 residues. The DNA of the CDR3 is TGTGCCAGCAGCCATGAGAGACAAGCCTACGAGCAGTACTTC. Translation: CASSHERQAYEQYF.

The CDR3 protein is CASSSQGSLAEGCEEQYF. The CDR3 region has the DNA TGTGCCAGCAGCAGCCAGGGATCCCTAGCGGAAGGCTGTGAGGAGCAGTACTTC. The chain employs TRBV21-1 and TRBJ2-7; TRBD2 is the table's D call, not checked against the DNA. TRBV21-1 is a known pseudogene. The CDR3 has 18 amino acids.

In its sample, this clone was seen a few times. This chain links TRBV5-6 with TRBJ2-7; D is uncertain. With 4 bases removed from V and 3 bases from J, the gap between germline ends came to 8 bases. CDR3 size: 12 residues. Looked up from germline, CDR1 is SGHDT and CDR2 is YYEEEE. This chain's CDR3 is CASSRERYEQYF. Written as DNA, the CDR3 is TGTGCCAGCAGCCGCGAGCGCTACGAGCAGTACTTC.

For this clone: This could be a read error, since a much larger clone is one nucleotide away. No conserved phenylalanine or tryptophan is present at the end of the CDR3, so a read error is the likely explanation. V usage is TRBV11-2 and J usage is TRBJ2-4; TRBD1 agrees at 10 bases. Trimming removed 2 bases from V and 9 bases from J; junction bases left unmatched: 7. Looked up from germline, CDR1 is SGHAT and CDR2 is FQNNGV. This CDR3 comprises 15 residues. CDR3 sequence: CASSLPWDRGPIQYL. For the CDR3, the DNA is TGTGCCAGCAGCTTACCCTGGGACAGGGGACCCATTCAGTACCTC.

This clone was detected once. The chain combines TRBV6-6 with TRBJ1-5, with a tentative D call TRBD1 (6 bases). V was cut by 5 bases and J by 2 bases, with 16 bases left in between. The CDR3 is 16 amino acids. Per germline, CDR1 MNHNY and CDR2 SVGAGI (reference sequence). The chain's CDR3 is CASSTRSRGRNQPQHF. CDR3 sequence (DNA): TGTGCCAGCAGTACCCGGAGCAGGGGCCGCAATCAGCCCCAGCATTTT.

The chain recombines TRBV28 with TRBJ2-4, with D perhaps matching TRBD2 (5 bases). V was pared by 7 bases and J by 5 bases, with 12 bases between. CDR3 length: 13 amino acids. Germline assignment: CDR1 MDHEN and CDR2 SYDVKM. CDR3 amino acids: CASTTRRENIQYF. As DNA, the CDR3 is TGTGCCAGCACGACTCGGCGGGAAAACATTCAGTACTTC. Complete variable domain (other parts from reference TRBV28 and TRBJ2-4): DVKVTQSSRYLVKRTGEKVFLECVQDMDHENMFWYRQDPGLGLRLIYFSYDVKMKEKGDIPEGYSVSREKKERFSLILESASTNQTSMYLCASTTRRENIQYFGAGTRLSVL.

V is TRBV5-5 and J is TRBJ2-6, with unresolved D. The CDR3 has 15 amino acids. From germline, CDR1 is SGHKS and CDR2 YYEKEE (reference sequence). Trimming pared 3 bases from V and 0 bases from J, leaving 7 bases between. CDR3 DNA sequence: TGTGCCAGCAGCTCGTTCGGCTCTGGGGCCAACGTCCTGACTTTC. Its protein product is CASSSFGSGANVLTF.

The rearrangement joins TRBV15 to TRBJ2-1, with 9 bases identical to TRBD2. The CDR3 is made up of 14 amino acids. V lost 7 bases and J lost 8; bases outside the gene matches: 9. Per the germline V gene, CDR1 is LNHNV and CDR2 is YYDKDF (reference sequence). Written as DNA, the CDR3 is TGTGCCACCAAGGGAGCGGGAGGACTCGATGAGCAGTTCTTC. Its translation: CATKGAGGLDEQFF.

The chain has TRBV13 and TRBJ2-2; TRBD2 matches 8 bases. Trimming cost V 6 bases and J 3 bases; bases outside gene matches: 9. This CDR3 has 16 amino acids. Germline CDR1 PRHDT, CDR2 FYEKMQ (reference sequence). The CDR3 nucleotides are TGTGCCAGCAGACGAACTAGCGGACCATACACCGGGGAGCTGTTTTTT. It yields the protein CASRRTSGPYTGELFF.

The chain combines TRBV7-2 with TRBJ1-1, with 7 bases that match TRBD1. This CDR3 spans 15 amino acids. V was pared by 5 bases and J by 3 bases, with 9 bases of the junction left unmatched. Germline assignment: CDR1 SGHTA and CDR2 FQGNSA. CDR3 residues: CASSGRPDRHTEAFF. The CDR3 DNA sequence: TGTGCCAGCAGCGGACGCCCGGACAGGCACACTGAAGCTTTCTTT.